This T cell receptor (beta chain) was obtained from a study of shared clonotypes between healthy human individuals. Study-wide background: Per donor, three plates held CD4 naive cells, three held CD4 memory, two held CD8 naive and one held CD8 memory.

V was cut by 3 bases and J by 5 bases, with 11 bases left in between. Per germline, CDR1 KGHSH and CDR2 LQKENI. The CDR3 runs 14 residues. Only in-frame clones appear in the TCRdb table, and some are missing; sequencing was by immunoSEQ multiplex PCR. The sample contains 2.3 million or so clones, roughly 93% of which appear only once. The specimen sequenced was naive CD4+ T cells from PBMCs. Subset described: CD45RA+ positively selected. V and J are TRBV18 and TRBJ2-1; maybe TRBD1 (6 bases). The sequence was collected from a man younger than 30 in good health. Some clones in this sample may be carry-over from other donors' samples. CDR3 DNA sequence: TGTGCCAGCTCACCCCAGGGGATCAACAATGAGCAGTTCTTC. Translated: CASSPQGINNEQFF.